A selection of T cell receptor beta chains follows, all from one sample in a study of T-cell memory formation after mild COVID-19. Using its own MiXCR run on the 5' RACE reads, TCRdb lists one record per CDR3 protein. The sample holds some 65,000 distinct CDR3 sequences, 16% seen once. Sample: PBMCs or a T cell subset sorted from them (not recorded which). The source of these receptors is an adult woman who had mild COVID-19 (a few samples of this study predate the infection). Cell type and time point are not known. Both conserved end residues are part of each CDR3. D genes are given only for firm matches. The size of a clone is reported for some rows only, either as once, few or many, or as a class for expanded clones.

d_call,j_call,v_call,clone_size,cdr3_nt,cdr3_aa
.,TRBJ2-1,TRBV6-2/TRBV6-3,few,TGTGCCAGCAGTTATGTCTCCAATGAGCAGTTCTTC,CASSYVSNEQFF
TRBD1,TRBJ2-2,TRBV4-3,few,TGCGCCAGCAGCCAAGATTTCAGGGGGTCCGGGGAGCTGTTTTTT,CASSQDFRGSGELFF
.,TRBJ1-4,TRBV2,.,TGTGCCAGCAGTGAACCGGGGGAGGGCCGGGGTGAAAAACTGTTTTTT,CASSEPGEGRGEKLFF
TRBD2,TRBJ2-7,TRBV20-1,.,TGCAGTGCTAGAGATAGAACTAGCGGGCTCGACGAGCAGTACTTC,CSARDRTSGLDEQYF
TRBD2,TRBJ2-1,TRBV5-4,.,TGTGCCAGCAGCATAGCGGGAGAACAATCCTACAATGAGCAGTTCTTC,CASSIAGEQSYNEQFF
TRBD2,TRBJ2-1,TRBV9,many,TGTGCCAGCAGCCCGAGTAGCGGGGGGACCAATGAGCAGTTCTTC,CASSPSSGGTNEQFF
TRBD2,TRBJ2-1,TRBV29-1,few,TGCAGCGCCTTGGACCCCCGGGTATTAAGCGGGGGCGGGTTCTTC,CSALDPRVLSGGGFF
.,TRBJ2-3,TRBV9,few,TGTGCCAGCAGCCATAATCGCCCGACTAGCACAGATACGCAGTATTTT,CASSHNRPTSTDTQYF
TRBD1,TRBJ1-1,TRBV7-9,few,TGTGCCAGCAGCTCCACTTGGACAGGTTTCATTGAAGCTTTCTTT,CASSSTWTGFIEAFF
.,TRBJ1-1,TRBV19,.,TGTGCCAGTAGTATAGTGGGTATGACTGAAGCTTTCTTT,CASSIVGMTEAFF
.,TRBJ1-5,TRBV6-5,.,TGTGCCAGCAGTTACAGCAGGGACCAGCCCCAGCATTTT,CASSYSRDQPQHF
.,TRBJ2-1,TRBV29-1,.,TGCAGCGCCCTCCTCCAAAACAATGAGCAGTTCTTC,CSALLQNNEQFF
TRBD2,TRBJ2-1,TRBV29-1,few,TGCAGCGTTGGGACTAGCGGGGATTACAATGAGCAGTTCTTC,CSVGTSGDYNEQFF
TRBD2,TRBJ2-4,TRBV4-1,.,TGCGCCAGCAGCTTCTCGACTAGCGGGGGTGACATTCAGTACTTC,CASSFSTSGGDIQYF
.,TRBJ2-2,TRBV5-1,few,TGCGCCAGCAGCTTCTCCGGGACTAACACCGGGGAGCTGTTTTTT,CASSFSGTNTGELFF
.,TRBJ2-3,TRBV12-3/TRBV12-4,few,TGTGCCAGCAGTTTGGGGCGTACGCAGTATTTT,CASSLGRTQYF
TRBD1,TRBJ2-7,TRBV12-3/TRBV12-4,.,TGTGCCAGCACCTTAGGGACAGGGGGGCGCGAGCAGTACTTC,CASTLGTGGREQYF
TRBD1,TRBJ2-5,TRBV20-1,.,TGCAGTCTCCCACAGGGGGCAGGAGAGACCCAGTACTTC,CSLPQGAGETQYF
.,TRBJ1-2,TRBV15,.,TGTGCCACCAGCATACACCGGGACAACTACTATGGCTACACCTTC,CATSIHRDNYYGYTF
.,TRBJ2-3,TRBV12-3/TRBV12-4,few,TGTGCCAGCACCGAAGGTGCGGGACACTTCACAGATACGCAGTATTTT,CASTEGAGHFTDTQYF
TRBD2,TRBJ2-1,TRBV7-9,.,TGTGCCGGGGCGGGGGGGCCCTCCTACAATGAGCAGTTCTTC,CAGAGGPSYNEQFF
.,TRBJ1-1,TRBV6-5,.,TGTGCCAGCAGTTTTTCCCCCGCCAGGAACACTGAAGCTTTCTTT,CASSFSPARNTEAFF
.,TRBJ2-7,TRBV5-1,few,TGCGCCAGCAGCTCCCGACAGGACCCCTCTGGGCAGTACTTC,CASSSRQDPSGQYF
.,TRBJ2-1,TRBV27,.,TGTGCCAGCAGGGACAGCCTTCACGGCTACAATGAGCAGTTCTTC,CASRDSLHGYNEQFF
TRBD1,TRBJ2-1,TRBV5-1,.,TGCGCCAGCAGCTCCGGACAGGACTACAATGAGCAGTTCTTC,CASSSGQDYNEQFF
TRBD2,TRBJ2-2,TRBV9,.,TGTGCCAGCAGCATCGCTAGCGGGGGGTCCGGGGAGCTGTTTTTT,CASSIASGGSGELFF
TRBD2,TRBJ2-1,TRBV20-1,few,TGCAGTGCTAGAGCATCCCTCGTTCCTGGCGGGGGGCCTAATGAGCAGTTCTTC,CSARASLVPGGGPNEQFF
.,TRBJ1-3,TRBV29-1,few,TGCAGCGTGGTGGACGCAAACACCATATATTTT,CSVVDANTIYF
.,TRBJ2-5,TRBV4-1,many,TGCGCCAGCAGCCAAACTACAGGCGGAGAGACCCAGTACTTC,CASSQTTGGETQYF
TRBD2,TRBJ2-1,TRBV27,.,TGTGCCAGCAGTCTGAAATTTAGCGGGGGCCCCTCTTTGGAGCAGTTCTTC,CASSLKFSGGPSLEQFF
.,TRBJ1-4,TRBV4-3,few,TGCGCCAGCAGCCAAGATCCTGGGACACAATCGACTAATGAAAAACTGTTTTTT,CASSQDPGTQSTNEKLFF
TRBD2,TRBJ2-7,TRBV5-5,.,TGTGCCAGCAGTTTAGGACTAGCAATCTACGAGCAGTACTTC,CASSLGLAIYEQYF
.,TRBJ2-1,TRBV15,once,TGTGCCACCAGCGGATGGAAGAATGAGCAGTTCTTC,CATSGWKNEQFF
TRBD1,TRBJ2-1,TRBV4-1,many,TGCGCCAGCAGCCAAGATGCCGGGACAGGGGCCTACAATGAGCAGTTCTTC,CASSQDAGTGAYNEQFF
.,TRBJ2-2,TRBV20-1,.,TGCAGTGCTTCTGAAGCGGTGGCCGGGGAGCTGTTTTTT,CSASEAVAGELFF
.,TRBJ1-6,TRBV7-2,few,TGTGCCAGCAGTCTAGGGAGTCCAGGGGAGGGTTCACCCCTCCACTTT,CASSLGSPGEGSPLHF
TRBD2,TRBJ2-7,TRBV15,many,TGTGCCACCAGCCGGACTAGCGGGAGCTACGAGCAGTACTTC,CATSRTSGSYEQYF
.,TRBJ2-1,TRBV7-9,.,TGTGCCAGCAGCTATCGGGCCAATGAGCAGTTCTTC,CASSYRANEQFF
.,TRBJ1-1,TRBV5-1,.,TGCGCCAGCAGCCAAGGACAGCTGAACACTGAAGCTTTCTTT,CASSQGQLNTEAFF
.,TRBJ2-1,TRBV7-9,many,TGTGCCAGCAGCTCCCCCTTTGAGCAGTTCTTC,CASSSPFEQFF
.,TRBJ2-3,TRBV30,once,TGTGCCTGGAGTGCGGCGGACCCTAGCACAGATACGCAGTATTTT,CAWSAADPSTDTQYF
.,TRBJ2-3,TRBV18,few,TGTGCCAGCTCACCACCAGGAGGGGACGATACGCAGTATTTT,CASSPPGGDDTQYF
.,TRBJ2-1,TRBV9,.,TGTGCCAGCAGCGTAGCTTGGCGGGCGACTAACAATGAGCAGTTCTTC,CASSVAWRATNNEQFF
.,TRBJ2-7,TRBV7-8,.,TGTGCCAGCACCCCCAGTGGAAACGGCTACGAGCAGTACTTC,CASTPSGNGYEQYF
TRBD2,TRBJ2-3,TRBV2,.,TGTGCCAGCAGTGTCTGGACTAGAGGTAGCACAGATACGCAGTATTTT,CASSVWTRGSTDTQYF
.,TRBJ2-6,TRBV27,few,TGTGCCAGCACTCTATCCTACTCTGGGGCCAACGTCCTGACTTTC,CASTLSYSGANVLTF
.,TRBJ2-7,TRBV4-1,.,TGCGCCAGCAGCCAAGATTTCCCCGGAGACTACGAGCAGTACTTC,CASSQDFPGDYEQYF
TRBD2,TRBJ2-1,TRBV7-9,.,TGTGCCAGCAGCTCTGGACTAGCGGGAGGGCCCTACAATGAGCAGTTCTTC,CASSSGLAGGPYNEQFF
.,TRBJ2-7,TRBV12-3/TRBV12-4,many,TGTGCCAGCAGTTTGGGGACGGGATACTCCTACGAGCAGTACTTC,CASSLGTGYSYEQYF
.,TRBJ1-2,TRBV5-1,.,TGCGCCAGCAGCTTGGTTGGGGGATCTAACTATGGCTACACCTTC,CASSLVGGSNYGYTF
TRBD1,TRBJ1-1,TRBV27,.,TGTGCCAGCGGACAGGGGTACACTGAAGCTTTCTTT,CASGQGYTEAFF
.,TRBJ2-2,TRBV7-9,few,TGTGCCAGCAGCTGGCCGACAGTGAACACCGGGGAGCTGTTTTTT,CASSWPTVNTGELFF
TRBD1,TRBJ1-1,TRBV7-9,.,TGTGCCAGCAGCTTAGCCCTGGGACAGGGGATTTGGAACACTGAAGCTTTCTTT,CASSLALGQGIWNTEAFF
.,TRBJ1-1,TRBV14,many,TGTGCCAGCAGCCAACGGGGGGGGCAAACTGAAGCTTTCTTT,CASSQRGGQTEAFF
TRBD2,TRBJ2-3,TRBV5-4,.,TGTGCCAGCAGCTTGGGCGGGGGTTACACAGATACGCAGTATTTT,CASSLGGGYTDTQYF
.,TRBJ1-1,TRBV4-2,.,TGTGCCAGCAGCCAGCCCGGGACGAACACTGAAGCTTTCTTT,CASSQPGTNTEAFF
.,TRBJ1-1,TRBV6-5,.,TGTGCCAGCAGTTACTTCGGGGAGCACACTGAAGCTTTCTTT,CASSYFGEHTEAFF
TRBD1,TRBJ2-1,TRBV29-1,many,TGCAGCGTTGCGGGACAGGCGAGCTCCTACAATGAGCAGTTCTTC,CSVAGQASSYNEQFF
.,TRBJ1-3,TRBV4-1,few,TGCGCCAGCAAGGCTGGAAACACCATATATTTT,CASKAGNTIYF